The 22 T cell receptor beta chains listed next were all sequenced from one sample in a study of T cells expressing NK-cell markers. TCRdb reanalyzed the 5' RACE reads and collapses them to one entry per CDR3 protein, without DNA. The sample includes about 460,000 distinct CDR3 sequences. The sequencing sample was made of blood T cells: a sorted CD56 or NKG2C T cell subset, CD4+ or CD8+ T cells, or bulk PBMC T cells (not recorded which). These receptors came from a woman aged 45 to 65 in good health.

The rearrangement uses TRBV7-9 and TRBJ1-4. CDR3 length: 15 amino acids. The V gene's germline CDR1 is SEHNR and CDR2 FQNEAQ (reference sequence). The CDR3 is CASSPIRTANEKLFF.

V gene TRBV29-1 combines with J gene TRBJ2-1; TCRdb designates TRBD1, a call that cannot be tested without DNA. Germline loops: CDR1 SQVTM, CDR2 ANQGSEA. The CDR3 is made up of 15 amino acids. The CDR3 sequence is CSVDLLGQGDNEQFF.

This CDR3 reads CASSQAGVATGELFF. J is TRBJ2-2 and V is TRBV4-1. Germline CDR1 is MGHRA and CDR2 is YSYEKL. The CDR3 length is 15 residues.

The CDR3 region is CASSQERAANTGELFF. The rearrangement joins TRBV4-1 to TRBJ2-2; TCRdb's D call, TRBD2, is unchecked because there is no DNA. The CDR3 has 16 amino acids. Per germline, CDR1 MGHRA and CDR2 YSYEKL.

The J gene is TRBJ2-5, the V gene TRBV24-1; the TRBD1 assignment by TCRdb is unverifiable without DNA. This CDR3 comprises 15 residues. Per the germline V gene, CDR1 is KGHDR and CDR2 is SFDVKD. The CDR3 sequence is CATSDRWGTRETQYF.

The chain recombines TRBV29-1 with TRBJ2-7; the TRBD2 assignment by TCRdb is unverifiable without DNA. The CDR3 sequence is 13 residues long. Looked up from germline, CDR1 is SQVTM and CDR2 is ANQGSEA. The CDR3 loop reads CSGAGLAGGEQYF.

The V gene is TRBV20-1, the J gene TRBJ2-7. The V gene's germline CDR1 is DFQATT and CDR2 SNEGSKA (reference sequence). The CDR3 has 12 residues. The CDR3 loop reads CSASLPTLEQYF.

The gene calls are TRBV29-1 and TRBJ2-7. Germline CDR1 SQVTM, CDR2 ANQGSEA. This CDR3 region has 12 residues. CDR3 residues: CSVLASSYEQYF.

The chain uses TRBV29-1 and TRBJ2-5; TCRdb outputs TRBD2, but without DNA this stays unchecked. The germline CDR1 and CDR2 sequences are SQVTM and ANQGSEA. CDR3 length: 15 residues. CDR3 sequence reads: CSVETAGGVGETQYF.

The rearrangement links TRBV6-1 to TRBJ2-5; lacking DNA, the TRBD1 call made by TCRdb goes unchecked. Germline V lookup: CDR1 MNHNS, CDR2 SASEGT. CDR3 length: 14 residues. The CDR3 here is CASSTELDGETQYF.

The chain's CDR3 is CASSQLPGLAGGNTDTQYF. This chain links TRBV14 with TRBJ2-3; TCRdb reports TRBD2, a call that lacks DNA to check it against. CDR3 length equals 19 residues. Germline V CDR1 and CDR2: SGHDN, FVKESK.

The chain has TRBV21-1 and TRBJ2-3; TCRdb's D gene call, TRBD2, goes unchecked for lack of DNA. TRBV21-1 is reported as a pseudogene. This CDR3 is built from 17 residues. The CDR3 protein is CASSKFGLVPRTDTQYF.

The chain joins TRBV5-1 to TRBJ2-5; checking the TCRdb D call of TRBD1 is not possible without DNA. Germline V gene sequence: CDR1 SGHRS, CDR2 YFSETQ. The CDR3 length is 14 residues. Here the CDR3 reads CASSDPGVDETQYF.

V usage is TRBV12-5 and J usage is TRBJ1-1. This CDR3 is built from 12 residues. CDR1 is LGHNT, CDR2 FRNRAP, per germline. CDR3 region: CASGQTYTEAFF.

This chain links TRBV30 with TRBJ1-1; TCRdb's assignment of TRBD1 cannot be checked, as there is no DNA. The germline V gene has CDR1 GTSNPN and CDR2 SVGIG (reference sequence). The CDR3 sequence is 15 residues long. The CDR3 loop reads CAWSGDRGRGAEAFF.

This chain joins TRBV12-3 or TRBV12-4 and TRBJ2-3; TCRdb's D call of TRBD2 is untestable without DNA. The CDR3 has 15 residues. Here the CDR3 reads CASSLTSGRPSTQYF.

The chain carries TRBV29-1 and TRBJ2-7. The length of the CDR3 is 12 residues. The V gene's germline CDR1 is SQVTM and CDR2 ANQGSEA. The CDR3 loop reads CSVEGSGYEQYF.

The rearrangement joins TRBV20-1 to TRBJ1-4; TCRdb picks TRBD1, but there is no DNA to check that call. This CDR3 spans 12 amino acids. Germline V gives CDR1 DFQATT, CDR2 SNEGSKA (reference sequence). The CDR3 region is CSAEATLEKLFF.

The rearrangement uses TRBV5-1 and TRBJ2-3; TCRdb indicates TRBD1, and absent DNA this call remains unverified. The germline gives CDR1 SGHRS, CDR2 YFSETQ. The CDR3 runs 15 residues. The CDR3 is CASALSRGGTDTQYF.

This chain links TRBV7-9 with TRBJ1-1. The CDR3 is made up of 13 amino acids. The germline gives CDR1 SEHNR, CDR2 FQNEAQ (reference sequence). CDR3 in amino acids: CASSPDHGTEAFF. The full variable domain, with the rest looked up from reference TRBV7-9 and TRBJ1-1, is DTGVSQNPRHKITKRGQNVTFRCDPISEHNRLYWYRQTLGQGPEFLTYFQNEAQLEKSRLLSDRFSAERPKGSFSTLEIQRTEQGDSAMYLCASSPDHGTEAFFGQGTRLTVV.

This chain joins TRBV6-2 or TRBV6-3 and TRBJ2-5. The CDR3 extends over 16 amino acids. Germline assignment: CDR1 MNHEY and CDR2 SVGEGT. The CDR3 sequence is CASSNPLVDYQETQYF.

CDR3 sequence reads: CASSLRGTAGELFF. The chain couples TRBV12-3 or TRBV12-4 to TRBJ2-2; TCRdb indicates TRBD1, and absent DNA this call remains unverified. CDR3 length: 14 residues.